These 14 T cell receptor beta chains were all obtained from the same sample, sequenced in a study of siplizumab effects on memory and regulatory T cells. Assay used: immunoSEQ multiplex PCR; TCRdb lists only in-frame clones, some missing. The table shows tens of thousands of clones, with approximately 95% occurring only once. The sample comprised non-Treg CD4+ T cells sorted from blood. Receptors originate from a human donor in good health.

This chain uses TRBV4-1 with TRBJ1-6; 7 bases are shared with TRBD1. The V and J ends lost 1 base and 2 bases, in that order; junction bases with no gene match: 2. Per the germline V gene, CDR1 is MGHRA and CDR2 is YSYEKL. The CDR3 length is 16 residues. CDR3 nucleotides: TGCGCCAGCAGCCAAGTGGGGACAGCCTATAATTCACCCCTCCACTTT. Its translation is CASSQVGTAYNSPLHF.

The V call is TRBV10-3, the J call TRBJ2-5; 7 bases are shared with TRBD1. The J segment lost 5 bases and the V segment lost 10 bases, leaving 7 bases of the junction unmatched. Per germline, CDR1 ENHRY and CDR2 SYGVKD. The CDR3 runs to 12 residues. CDR3: CATQGEGETQYF. The CDR3 DNA reads as TGTGCCACGCAGGGGGAAGGGGAGACCCAGTACTTC.

The J gene is TRBJ2-7, the V gene TRBV5-5, with a possible D match to TRBD1 (6 bases). The CDR3 is 13 residues long. Trimming removed 0 bases at V and 5 bases at J, with 9 bases between. Germline loops: CDR1 SGHKS, CDR2 YYEKEE (reference sequence). The CDR3 loop reads CASSLVRGHEQYF. CDR3 nucleotide sequence: TGTGCCAGCAGCTTGGTCAGGGGCCACGAGCAGTACTTC.

With regard to this clone: At the DNA level, this CDR3 is encoded by other sequences in the same sample as well. The chain employs TRBV5-1 and TRBJ1-1; D is ambiguous. Between the trimmed V and J ends, which lost 0 bases and 4 bases, there was a span of 7 bases. Germline CDR1 reads SGHRS; CDR2 reads YFSETQ. The CDR3 length is 13 residues. The CDR3 nucleotides are TGCGCCAGCAGCTTGGCCGGAAGCACTGAAGCTTTCTTT. It is translated as CASSLAGSTEAFF.

The chain has TRBV5-1 and TRBJ2-7; D is unresolved. The V end lost 2 bases, the J end lost 5 bases, and 8 bases lay between the germline ends. Germline V gives CDR1 SGHRS, CDR2 YFSETQ. The CDR3 is 12 amino acids. This CDR3 is CASSFSPDEQYF. The DNA of the CDR3 is TGCGCCAGCAGCTTTTCACCAGACGAGCAGTACTTC.

The rearrangement links TRBV6-1 to TRBJ1-1; D perhaps matches TRBD1 (5 bases). The CDR3 length is 13 residues. Per germline, CDR1 MNHNS and CDR2 SASEGT. V lost 6 bases to trimming and J lost 1 base, with 9 bases between them. DNA of the CDR3: TGTGCCAGCAGGGGAACAGGGAACACTGAAGCTTTCTTT. Translated: CASRGTGNTEAFF.

The rearrangement links TRBV6-6 to TRBJ2-5; D may be TRBD1 (6 bases). Germline values: CDR1 MNHNY, CDR2 SVGAGI (reference sequence). This CDR3 contains 13 residues. Trimming took 8 bases from V and 5 from J, leaving 15 bases between them. The CDR3 is CASGGRTAETQYF. CDR3 nucleotides: TGTGCCAGCGGTGGACGGACAGCCGAGACCCAGTACTTC.

The chain has TRBV7-9 and TRBJ2-7; D is ambiguous. CDR3 length: 13 amino acids. From germline, CDR1 is SEHNR and CDR2 FQNEAQ (reference sequence). V was shortened by 1 base and J by 6 bases, with 10 bases between the two germline ends. DNA of the CDR3: TGTGCCAGCAGCTTAGGAGCTGGGCTCGAGCAGTACTTC. Translated: CASSLGAGLEQYF.

The V and J genes are TRBV9 and TRBJ1-4, with 7 bases that match TRBD1. Trimming cost V 4 bases and J 0 bases; bases outside gene matches: 6. Germline CDR1 and CDR2: SGDLS and YYNGEE. CDR3 length: 16 amino acids. DNA of the CDR3: TGTGCCAGCAGCCCCCGACAGGGCGCAACTAATGAAAAACTGTTTTTT. This encodes CASSPRQGATNEKLFF.

The chain couples TRBV4-1 to TRBJ1-2; 12 nucleotides agree with TRBD1. Looked up from germline, CDR1 is MGHRA and CDR2 is YSYEKL. V shed 5 bases, J shed 6 bases, and the junction held 7 bases outside the gene matches. There are 15 residues in the CDR3. The CDR3 bases are TGCGCCAGCAGCACTCCGGGACAGGGGGCTGATGGCTACACCTTC. Its protein is CASSTPGQGADGYTF.

The CDR3 nucleotides read TGTGCCAGCAGCTTTCACTACCTCTATAGCACAGATACGCAGTATTTT. As protein: CASSFHYLYSTDTQYF. The chain combines TRBV5-4 with TRBJ2-3, with D unresolved. The CDR3 contains 16 residues. Germline CDR1 is SGHNT and CDR2 is YYREEE (reference sequence). The germline V and J ends were trimmed by 2 bases and 0 bases, with 13 bases remaining between them.

This chain joins TRBV9 and TRBJ1-6, with D tentatively TRBD1 (6 bases). V dropped 3 bases and J dropped 5 bases, with 12 bases sitting between them. The germline V gene has CDR1 SGDLS and CDR2 YYNGEE. The CDR3 loop spans 15 amino acids. The CDR3 DNA reads TGTGCCAGCAGCGCGGGGACACAGAATAATTCACCCCTCCACTTT. Translating it yields CASSAGTQNNSPLHF. Full variable domain (rest looked up from reference TRBV9 and TRBJ1-6): DSGVTQTPKHLITATGQRVTLRCSPRSGDLSVYWYQQSLDQGLQFLIQYYNGEERAKGNILERFSAQQFPDLHSELNLSSLELGDSALYFCASSAGTQNNSPLHFGNGTRLTVT.

V usage is TRBV15 and J usage is TRBJ1-1; D perhaps matches TRBD1 (6 bases). The CDR3 is 15 residues long. CDR1 and CDR2 from the germline V gene are LNHNV and YYDKDF (reference sequence). Trimming left V 0 bases short and J 6 bases short, with 14 bases between. For the CDR3, the DNA is TGTGCCACCAGCAGAGATCCAGGGGTCGGATCTGAAGCTTTCTTT. Protein sequence: CATSRDPGVGSEAFF.

The chain joins TRBV30 to TRBJ2-5; 14 nucleotides line up with TRBD2. V was clipped by 4 bases and J by 8 bases; unmatched bases: 12. Germline V CDR1 and CDR2: GTSNPN, SVGIG (reference sequence). This CDR3 region has 16 residues. CDR3 loop: CAWKFPGTSGRSTQYF. The CDR3, as DNA: TGTGCCTGGAAATTCCCCGGGACTAGCGGGAGAAGTACCCAGTACTTC.